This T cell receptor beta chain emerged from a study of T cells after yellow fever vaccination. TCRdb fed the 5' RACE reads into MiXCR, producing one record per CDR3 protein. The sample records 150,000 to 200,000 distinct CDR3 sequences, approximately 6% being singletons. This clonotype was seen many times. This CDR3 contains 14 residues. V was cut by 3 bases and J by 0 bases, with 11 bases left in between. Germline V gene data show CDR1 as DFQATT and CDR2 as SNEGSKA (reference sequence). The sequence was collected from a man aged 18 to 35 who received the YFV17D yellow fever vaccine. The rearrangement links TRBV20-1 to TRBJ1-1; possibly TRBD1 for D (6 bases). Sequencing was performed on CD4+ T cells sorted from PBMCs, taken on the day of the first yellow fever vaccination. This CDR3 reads CSARAGTLNTEAFF. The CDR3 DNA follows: TGCAGTGCTAGGGCCGGGACATTGAACACTGAAGCTTTCTTT.